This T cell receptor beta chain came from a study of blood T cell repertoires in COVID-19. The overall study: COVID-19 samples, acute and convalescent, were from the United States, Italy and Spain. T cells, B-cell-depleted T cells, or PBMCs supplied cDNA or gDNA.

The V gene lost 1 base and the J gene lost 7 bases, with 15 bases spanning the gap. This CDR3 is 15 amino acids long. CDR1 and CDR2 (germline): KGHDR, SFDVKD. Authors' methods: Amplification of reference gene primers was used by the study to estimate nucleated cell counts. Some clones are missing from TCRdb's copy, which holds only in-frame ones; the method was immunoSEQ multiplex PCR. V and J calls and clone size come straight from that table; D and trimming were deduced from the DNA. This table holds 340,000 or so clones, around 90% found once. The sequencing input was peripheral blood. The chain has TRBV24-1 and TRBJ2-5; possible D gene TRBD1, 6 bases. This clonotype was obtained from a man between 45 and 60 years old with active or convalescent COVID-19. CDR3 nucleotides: TGTGCCACCAGTGATTTAGTCCAGGGGACGCGGACCCAGTACTTC. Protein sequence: CATSDLVQGTRTQYF.